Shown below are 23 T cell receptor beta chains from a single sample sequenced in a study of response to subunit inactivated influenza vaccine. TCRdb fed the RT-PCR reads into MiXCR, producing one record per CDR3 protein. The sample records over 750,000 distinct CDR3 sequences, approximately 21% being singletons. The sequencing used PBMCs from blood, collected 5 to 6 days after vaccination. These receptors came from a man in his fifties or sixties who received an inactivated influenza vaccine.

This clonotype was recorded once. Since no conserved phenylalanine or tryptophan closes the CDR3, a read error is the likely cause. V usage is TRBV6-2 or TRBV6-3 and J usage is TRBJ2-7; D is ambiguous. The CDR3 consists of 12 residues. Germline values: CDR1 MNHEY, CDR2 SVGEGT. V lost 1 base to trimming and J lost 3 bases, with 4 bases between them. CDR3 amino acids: CASSYYGYEQYY. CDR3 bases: TGTGCCAGCAGTTACTACGGCTACGAGCAGTACTAC.

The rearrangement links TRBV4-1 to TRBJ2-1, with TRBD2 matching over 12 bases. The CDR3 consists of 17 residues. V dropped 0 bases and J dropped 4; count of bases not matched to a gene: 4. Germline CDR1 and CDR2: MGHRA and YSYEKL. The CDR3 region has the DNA TGCGCCAGCAGCCAAGATACTACTAGCGGGGGGTACAATGAGCAGTTCTTC. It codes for CASSQDTTSGGYNEQFF.

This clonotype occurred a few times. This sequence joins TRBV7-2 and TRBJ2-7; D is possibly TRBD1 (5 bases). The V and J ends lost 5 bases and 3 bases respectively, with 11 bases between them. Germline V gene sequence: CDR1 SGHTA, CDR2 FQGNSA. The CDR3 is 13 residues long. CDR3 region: CASSPTGYYEQYF. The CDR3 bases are TGTGCCAGCAGCCCTACAGGTTACTACGAGCAGTACTTC.

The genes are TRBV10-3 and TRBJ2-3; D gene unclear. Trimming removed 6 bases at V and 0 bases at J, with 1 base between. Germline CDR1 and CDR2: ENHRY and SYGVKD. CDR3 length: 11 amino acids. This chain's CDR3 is CAIRSTDTQYF. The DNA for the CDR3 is TGTGCCATCAGGAGCACAGATACGCAGTATTTT.

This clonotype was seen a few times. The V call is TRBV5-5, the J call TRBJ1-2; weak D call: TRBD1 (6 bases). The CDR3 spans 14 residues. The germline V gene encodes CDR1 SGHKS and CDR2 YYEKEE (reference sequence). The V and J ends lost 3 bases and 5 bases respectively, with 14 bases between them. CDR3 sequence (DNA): TGTGCCAGCAGCTCGCGACAGGTCCGATATGGCTACACCTTC. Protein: CASSSRQVRYGYTF.

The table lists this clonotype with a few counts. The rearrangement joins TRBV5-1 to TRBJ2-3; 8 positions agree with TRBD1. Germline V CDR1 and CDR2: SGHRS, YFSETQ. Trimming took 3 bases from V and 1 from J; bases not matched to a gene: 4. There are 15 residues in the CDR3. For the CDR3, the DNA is TGCGCCAGCAGCTCGCTGACAGGGGGCACAGATACGCAGTATTTT. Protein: CASSSLTGGTDTQYF.

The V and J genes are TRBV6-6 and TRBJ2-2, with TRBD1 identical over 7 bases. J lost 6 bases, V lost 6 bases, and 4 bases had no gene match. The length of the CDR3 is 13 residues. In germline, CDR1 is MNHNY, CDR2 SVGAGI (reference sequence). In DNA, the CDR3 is TGTGCCAGCAGCCCGACAGGGCCCGGGGAGCTGTTTTTT. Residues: CASSPTGPGELFF.

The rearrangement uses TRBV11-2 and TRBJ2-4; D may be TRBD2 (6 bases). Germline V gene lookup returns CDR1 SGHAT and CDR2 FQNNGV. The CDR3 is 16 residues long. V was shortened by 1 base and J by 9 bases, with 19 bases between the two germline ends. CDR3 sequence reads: CASSLVRRGGLTIQYF. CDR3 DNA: TGTGCCAGCAGCTTAGTTAGGAGGGGAGGCCTAACCATTCAGTACTTC. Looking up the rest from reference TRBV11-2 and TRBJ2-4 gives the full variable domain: EAGVAQSPRYKIIEKRQSVAFWCNPISGHATLYWYQQILGQGPKLLIQFQNNGVVDDSQLPKDRFSAERLKGVDSTLKIQPAKLEDSAVYLCASSLVRRGGLTIQYFGAGTRLSVL.

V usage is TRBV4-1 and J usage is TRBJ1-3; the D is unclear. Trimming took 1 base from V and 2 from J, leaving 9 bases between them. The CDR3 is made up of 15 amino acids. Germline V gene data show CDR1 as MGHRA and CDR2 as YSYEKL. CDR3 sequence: CASSQVGSPGNTIYF. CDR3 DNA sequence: TGCGCCAGCAGCCAAGTGGGGAGTCCTGGAAACACCATATATTTT.

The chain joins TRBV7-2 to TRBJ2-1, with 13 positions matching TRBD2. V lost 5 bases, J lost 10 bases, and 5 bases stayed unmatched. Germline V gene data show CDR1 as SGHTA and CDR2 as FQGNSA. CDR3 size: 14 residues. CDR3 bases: TGTGCCAGCAGCCCACTAGCGGGAGGGAGAGAGCAGTTCTTC. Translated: CASSPLAGGREQFF.

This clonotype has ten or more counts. DNA for the CDR3: TGTGCCAGCCGACAGGGACCGAACACTGAAGCTTTCTTT. Translating gives CASRQGPNTEAFF. V and J are TRBV3-1 and TRBJ1-1, with TRBD1 identical over 7 bases. The CDR3 is made up of 13 amino acids. J gave up 1 base and V 8 bases, and 4 bases lay outside the gene matches. The germline CDR1 and CDR2 sequences are LGHDT and YNNKEL (reference sequence). The whole variable domain, filled in from reference TRBV3-1 and TRBJ1-1, reads DTAVSQTPKYLVTQMGNDKSIKCEQNLGHDTMYWYKQDSKKFLKIMFSYNNKELIINETVPNRFSPKSPDKAHLNLHINSLELGDSAVYFCASRQGPNTEAFFGQGTRLTVV.

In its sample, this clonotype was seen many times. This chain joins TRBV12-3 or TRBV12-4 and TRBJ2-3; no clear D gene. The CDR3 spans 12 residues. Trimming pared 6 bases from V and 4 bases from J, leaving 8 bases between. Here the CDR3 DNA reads TGTGCCAGCAGCCCTGGCGCAGATACGCAGTATTTT. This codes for CASSPGADTQYF.

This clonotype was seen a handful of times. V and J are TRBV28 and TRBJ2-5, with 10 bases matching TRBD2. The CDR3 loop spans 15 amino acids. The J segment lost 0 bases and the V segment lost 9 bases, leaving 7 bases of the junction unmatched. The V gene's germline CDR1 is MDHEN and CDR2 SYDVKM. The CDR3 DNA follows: TGTGCCAGTACCTGGACTAGCGGATACCAAGAGACCCAGTACTTC. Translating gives CASTWTSGYQETQYF.

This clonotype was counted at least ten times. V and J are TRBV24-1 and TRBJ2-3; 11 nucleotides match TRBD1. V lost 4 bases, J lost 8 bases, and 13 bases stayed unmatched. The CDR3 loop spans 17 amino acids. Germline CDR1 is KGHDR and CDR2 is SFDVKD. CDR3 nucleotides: TGTGCCACCAGTGACCCGGATTGGACAGGGGGCCCGAGTACGCAGTATTTT. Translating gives CATSDPDWTGGPSTQYF.

The CDR3: CATSESTGGRLAGFTDTQYF. The CDR3 coding sequence is TGTGCCACCAGTGAATCTACAGGGGGGCGACTAGCGGGTTTCACAGATACGCAGTATTTT. The gene calls are TRBV24-1 and TRBJ2-3, with 10 bases aligning to TRBD2. The junction had 17 bases not matched to a gene; V was cut back by 4 bases and J by 2 bases. Germline V gives CDR1 KGHDR, CDR2 SFDVKD. The CDR3 is made up of 20 amino acids.

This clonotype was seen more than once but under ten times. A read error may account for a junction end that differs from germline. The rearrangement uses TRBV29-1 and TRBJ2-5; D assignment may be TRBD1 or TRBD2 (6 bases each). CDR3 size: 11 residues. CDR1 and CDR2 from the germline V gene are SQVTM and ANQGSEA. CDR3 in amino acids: CSVEWRGAGDF. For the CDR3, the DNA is TGCAGCGTTGAGTGGAGGGGGGCGGGCGACTTC.

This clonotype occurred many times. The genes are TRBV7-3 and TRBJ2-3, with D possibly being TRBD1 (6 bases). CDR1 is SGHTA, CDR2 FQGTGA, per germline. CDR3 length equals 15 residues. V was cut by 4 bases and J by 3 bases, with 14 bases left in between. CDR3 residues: CASSYGFQGTDTQYF. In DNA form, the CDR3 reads TGTGCCAGCAGCTACGGGTTCCAGGGGACAGATACGCAGTATTTT. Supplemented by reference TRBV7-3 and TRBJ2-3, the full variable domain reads GAGVSQTPSNKVTEKGKYVELRCDPISGHTALYWYRQSLGQGPEFLIYFQGTGAADDSGLPNDRFFAVRPEGSVSTLKIQRTERGDSAVYLCASSYGFQGTDTQYFGPGTRLTVL.

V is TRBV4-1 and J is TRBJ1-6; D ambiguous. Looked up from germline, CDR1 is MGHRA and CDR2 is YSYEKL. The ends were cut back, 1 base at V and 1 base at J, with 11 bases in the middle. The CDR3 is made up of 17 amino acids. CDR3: CASSQAPAESYNSPLHF. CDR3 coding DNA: TGCGCCAGCAGCCAAGCCCCCGCAGAATCCTATAATTCACCCCTCCACTTT.

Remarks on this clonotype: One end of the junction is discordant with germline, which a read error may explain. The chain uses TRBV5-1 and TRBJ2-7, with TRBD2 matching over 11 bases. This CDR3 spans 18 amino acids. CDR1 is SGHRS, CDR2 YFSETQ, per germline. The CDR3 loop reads CASCLGLAGGWENYEQYF. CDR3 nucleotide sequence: TGCGCCAGCTGCTTGGGGCTAGCGGGGGGCTGGGAGAACTACGAGCAGTACTTC.

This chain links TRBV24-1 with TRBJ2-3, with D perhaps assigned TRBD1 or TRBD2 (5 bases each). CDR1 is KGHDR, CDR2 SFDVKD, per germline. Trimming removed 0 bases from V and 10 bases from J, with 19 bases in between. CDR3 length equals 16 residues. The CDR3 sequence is CATSDLRGRVPPPQYF. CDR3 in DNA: TGTGCCACCAGTGATTTGAGGGGACGGGTCCCTCCACCGCAGTATTTT.

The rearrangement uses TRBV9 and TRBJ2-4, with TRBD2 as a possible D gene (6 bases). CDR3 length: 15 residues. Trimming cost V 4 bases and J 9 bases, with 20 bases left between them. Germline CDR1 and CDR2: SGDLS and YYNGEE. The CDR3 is CASSPTGTAPGIQYF. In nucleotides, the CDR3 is TGTGCCAGCAGCCCAACCGGGACTGCCCCAGGCATTCAGTACTTC.

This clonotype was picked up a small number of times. The CDR3 DNA is TGTGCCAGCAGTTCCTACAGGGGCCCGGGCTACACCTTC. Residues: CASSSYRGPGYTF. This rearrangement joins TRBV6-2 or TRBV6-3 to TRBJ1-2, with 7 bases lining up with TRBD1. Per germline, CDR1 MNHEY and CDR2 SVGEGT. There are 13 residues in the CDR3. V was pared by 4 bases and J by 8 bases, with 7 bases of the junction left unmatched.

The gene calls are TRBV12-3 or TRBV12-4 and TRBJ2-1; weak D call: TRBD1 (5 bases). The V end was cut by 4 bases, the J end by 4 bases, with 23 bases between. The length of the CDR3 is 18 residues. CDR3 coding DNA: TGTGCCAGCAGTTCCGCCGTGGGTTCCAGACAGAAATACAATGAGCAGTTCTTC. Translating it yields CASSSAVGSRQKYNEQFF.